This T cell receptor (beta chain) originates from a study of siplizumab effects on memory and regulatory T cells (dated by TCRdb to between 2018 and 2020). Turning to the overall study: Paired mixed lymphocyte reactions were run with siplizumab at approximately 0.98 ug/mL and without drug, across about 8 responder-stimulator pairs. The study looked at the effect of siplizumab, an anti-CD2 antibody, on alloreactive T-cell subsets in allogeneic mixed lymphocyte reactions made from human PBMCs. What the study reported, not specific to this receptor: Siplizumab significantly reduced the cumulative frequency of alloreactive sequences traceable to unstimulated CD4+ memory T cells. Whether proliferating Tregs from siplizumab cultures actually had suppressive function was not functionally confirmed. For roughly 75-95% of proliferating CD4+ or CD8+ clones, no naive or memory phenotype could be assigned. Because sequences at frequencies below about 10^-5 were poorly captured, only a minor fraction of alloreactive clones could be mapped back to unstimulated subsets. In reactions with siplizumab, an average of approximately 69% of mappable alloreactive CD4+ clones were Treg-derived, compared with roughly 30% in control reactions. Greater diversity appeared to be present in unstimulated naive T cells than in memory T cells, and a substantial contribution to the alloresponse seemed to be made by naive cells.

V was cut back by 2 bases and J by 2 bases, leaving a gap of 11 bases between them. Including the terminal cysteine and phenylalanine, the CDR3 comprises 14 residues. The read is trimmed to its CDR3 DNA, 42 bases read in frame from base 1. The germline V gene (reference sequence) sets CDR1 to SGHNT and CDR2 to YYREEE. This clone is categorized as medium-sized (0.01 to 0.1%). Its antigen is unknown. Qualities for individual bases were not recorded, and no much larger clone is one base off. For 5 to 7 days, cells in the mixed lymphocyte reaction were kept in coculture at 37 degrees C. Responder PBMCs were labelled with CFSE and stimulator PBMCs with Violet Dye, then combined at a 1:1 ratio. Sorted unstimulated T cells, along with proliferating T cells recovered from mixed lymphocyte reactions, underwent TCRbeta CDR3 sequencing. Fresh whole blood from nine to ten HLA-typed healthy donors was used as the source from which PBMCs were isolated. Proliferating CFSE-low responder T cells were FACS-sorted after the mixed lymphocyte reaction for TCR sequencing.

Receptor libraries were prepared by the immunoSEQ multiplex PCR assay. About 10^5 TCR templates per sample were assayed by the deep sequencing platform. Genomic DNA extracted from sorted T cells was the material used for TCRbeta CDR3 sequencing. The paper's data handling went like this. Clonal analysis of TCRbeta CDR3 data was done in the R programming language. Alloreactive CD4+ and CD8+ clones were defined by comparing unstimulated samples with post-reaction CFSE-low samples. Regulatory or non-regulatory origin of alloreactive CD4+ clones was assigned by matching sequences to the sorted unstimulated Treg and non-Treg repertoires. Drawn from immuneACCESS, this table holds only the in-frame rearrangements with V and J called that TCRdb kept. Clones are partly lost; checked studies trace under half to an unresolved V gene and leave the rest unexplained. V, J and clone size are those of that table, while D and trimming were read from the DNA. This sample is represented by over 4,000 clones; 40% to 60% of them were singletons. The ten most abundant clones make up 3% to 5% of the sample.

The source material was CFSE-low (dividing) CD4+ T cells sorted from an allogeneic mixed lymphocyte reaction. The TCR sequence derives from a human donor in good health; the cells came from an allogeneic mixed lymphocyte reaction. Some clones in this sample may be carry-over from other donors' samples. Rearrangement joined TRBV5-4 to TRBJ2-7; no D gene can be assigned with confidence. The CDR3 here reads CASSFPASPYEQYF. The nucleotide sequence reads TGTGCCAGCAGCTTCCCAGCCAGCCCCTACGAGCAGTACTTC.